Listed below are T cell receptor beta chains from one sample, sequenced in a study of OX40 agonist ivuxolimab in advanced cancers. The table came from immunoSEQ multiplex PCR; TCRdb's copy has only in-frame clones and leaves some out. The data show more than 13,000 clones, more than 75% seen once. The sample in question was CD4+ or CD8+ T cells sorted from blood, obtained in a trial of the OX40 agonist ivuxolimab. These TCRs come from an adult with an advanced solid tumor such as melanoma, head and neck, liver or kidney cancer. Each CDR3 is given with its conserved first and last residue. The order of the fields is J gene, clone size, D gene, V gene, CDR3 DNA, CDR3 protein. D genes are given only for firm matches. Not every row has a clone size; where given, it reads once, few, many or a size class.

TRBJ1-1 - - TRBV19 TGTGCCAGTATCCTCGGGGGCACTGAAGCTTTCTTT CASILGGTEAFF
TRBJ1-4 - TRBD1 TRBV19 TGTGCCAGTAGCCCCGGAGGGACAGACGAAGCAACTAATGAAAAACTGTTTTTT CASSPGGTDEATNEKLFF
TRBJ2-2 - - TRBV7-6 TGTGCCAGCAGCGAAAGCACCGGGGAGCTGTTTTTT CASSESTGELFF
TRBJ1-5 - - TRBV6-5 TGTGCCAGCAGTTACCGCGGGGGCCATCAGCCCCAGCATTTT CASSYRGGHQPQHF
TRBJ2-1 - - TRBV6-6 TGTGCCAGCAGTTACTCGGTGGACAGCCACAATGAGCAGTTCTTC CASSYSVDSHNEQFF
TRBJ1-3 - TRBD1 TRBV10-3 TGTGCCATCACCAATCCCGGGACAGGGTTGGGAAACACCATATATTTT CAITNPGTGLGNTIYF
TRBJ1-2 - TRBD1 TRBV15 TGTGCCACCAGCACCCGAGGACAGGGTCGGGGCTACACCTTC CATSTRGQGRGYTF
TRBJ2-1 - TRBD1 TRBV5-8 TGTGCCAGCAGCTGGGGGACAGGAGTAATTTACAATGAGCAGTTCTTC CASSWGTGVIYNEQFF
TRBJ2-7 - - TRBV7-9 TGTGCCAGCACACTAGACATCTACGAGCAGTACTTC CASTLDIYEQYF
TRBJ2-1 - - TRBV11-2 TGTGCCAGCGCGGACTGGAACAATGAGCAGTTCTTC CASADWNNEQFF
TRBJ1-1 once TRBD1 TRBV2 TGTGCCAGCAGCCTCCGGGACAGGGGACCTGAAGCTTTCTTT CASSLRDRGPEAFF
TRBJ1-1 once - TRBV19 TGTGCCAGTAGTGATAGGGCGCAGACCCGGTTCGCTGAAGCTTTCTTT CASSDRAQTRFAEAFF
TRBJ1-3 - TRBD1 TRBV25-1 TGTGCCAGCAGCTACGACAGGGCGAGCGTCGGCTCTGGAAACACCATATATTTT CASSYDRASVGSGNTIYF
TRBJ1-1 once - TRBV5-1 TGCGCCAGCAGCTTGGGACTGAACACTGAAGCTTTCTTT CASSLGLNTEAFF
TRBJ2-7 - - TRBV29-1 TGCAGCGTTGCCCAGGACGAGCAGTACTTC CSVAQDEQYF
TRBJ2-7 medium-sized TRBD1 TRBV15 TGTGCCACCAGCAGAAAACAGGGGGCAAGCGAGCAGTACTTC CATSRKQGASEQYF
TRBJ2-2 - - TRBV9 TGTGCCAGCACCAATCGCCTGAACACCGGGGAGCTGTTTTTT CASTNRLNTGELFF
TRBJ2-2 few - TRBV28 TGTGCCAGCAGCGAAAGCACCGGGGAGCTGTTTTTT CASSESTGELFF
TRBJ1-5 - - TRBV6-1 TGTGCCAGCAGTGAAGCGTCGGGTCAGCCCCAGCATTTT CASSEASGQPQHF
TRBJ1-5 - - TRBV7-9 TGTGCCAGCAGCTTATGGGGGTCCAATCAGCCCCAGCATTTT CASSLWGSNQPQHF
TRBJ1-6 - - TRBV7-2 TGTGCCAGCAGCTTAGATACTGGACAGAACCTCCACTTT CASSLDTGQNLHF
TRBJ1-2 - - TRBV5-1 TGCGCCAGCAGCGAAGGGCGGATGCACCTAACTACCTATGGCTACACCTTC CASSEGRMHLTTYGYTF
TRBJ2-7 - - TRBV11-3 TGTGCCAGCAGCTTAGCCGAGTCCTACGAGCAGTACTTC CASSLAESYEQYF
TRBJ1-5 - - TRBV5-1 TGCGCCAGCAGCGCGCTGGGTGAGAGCAATCAGCCCCAGCATTTT CASSALGESNQPQHF
TRBJ1-4 - TRBD1 TRBV7-6 TGTGCCAGCAGCTCTCGGACAGGGGGGGAAAAACTGTTTTTT CASSSRTGGEKLFF
TRBJ1-1 few - TRBV29-1 TGCAGCGCCGTCAACACTGAAGCTTTCTTT CSAVNTEAFF
TRBJ1-2 - - TRBV4-3 TGCGCCAGCAGCCAAGACCTCGGGGCGGATGGCTACACCTTC CASSQDLGADGYTF
TRBJ2-7 - - TRBV7-9 TGTGCCAGCAGCCCCAGGGACTTGGCCTACGAGCAGTACTTC CASSPRDLAYEQYF
TRBJ2-7 - TRBD1 TRBV7-9 TGTGCCAGCAGCCGGCCGAGGACAGGAGATAGATCCTACGAGCAGTACTTC CASSRPRTGDRSYEQYF
TRBJ2-2 once - TRBV7-6 TGTGCCAGCAGCTTAGCAGGGTTCCCCGGGGAGCTGTTTTTT CASSLAGFPGELFF
TRBJ1-4 few - TRBV6-5 TGTGCCAGCAGATGGGGTGGAAAACTGTTTTTT CASRWGGKLFF